This is a list of T cell receptor beta chains from one sample in a study of blood T cell repertoires in COVID-19. Clones were read by immunoSEQ multiplex PCR, and TCRdb kept only the in-frame ones, dropping some. The top ten clones hold about 4.1% of a sample with tens of thousands of clones, more than 70% of them seen once. Material for sequencing was peripheral blood. The receptors were sampled from a man at least 80 years old with active COVID-19. Each CDR3 is given with its conserved first and last residue. A D gene is named only where the DNA matches it firmly. Only some rows state a clone size, as once, few, many or a class for expanded clones.

v_gene	j_gene	d_gene	abundance	CDR3aa	CDR3nt
TRBV27	TRBJ2-5	TRBD2	-	CASRDGRVSDRETQYF	TGTGCCAGCAGAGACGGGAGGGTATCGGACCGTGAGACCCAGTACTTC
TRBV6-5	TRBJ2-7	-	-	CASSYFPPYEQYF	TGTGCCAGCAGTTACTTTCCTCCCTACGAGCAGTACTTC
TRBV13	TRBJ2-7	TRBD1	few	CASSSGQGERGLYF	TGTGCCAGCAGCTCGGGACAGGGAGAGCGTGGTCTGTACTTC
TRBV4-1	TRBJ1-1	TRBD1	-	CASSQDRDRGAFF	TGCGCCAGCAGCCAAGATAGGGACAGAGGGGCTTTCTTT
TRBV6-6	TRBJ2-7	TRBD1	few	CASKDGTVPMEQYF	TGTGCCAGCAAGGATGGGACAGTCCCTATGGAGCAGTACTTC
TRBV14	TRBJ2-5	-	-	CASSQDLEGTQYF	TGTGCCAGCAGCCAAGATCTGGAGGGGACCCAGTACTTC
TRBV20-1	TRBJ2-1	-	once	CSAGDGGLTYNEQFF	TGCAGTGCTGGTGACGGGGGACTTACCTACAATGAGCAGTTCTTC
TRBV6-5	TRBJ2-7	-	-	CASADSSRTSF	TGTGCCAGCGCGGACAGCTCACGAACGTCCTTC
TRBV9	TRBJ2-1	-	-	CASSVQGLRNNYNEQFF	TGTGCCAGCAGCGTACAGGGACTCAGAAATAACTACAATGAGCAGTTCTTC
TRBV7-2	TRBJ2-7	-	-	CASSRSYEQYF	TGTGCCAGCAGCCGCTCCTACGAGCAGTACTTC
TRBV7-2	TRBJ2-1	TRBD1	once	CATRGLVWSEQFF	TGTGCCACGAGGGGGCTAGTTTGGAGTGAGCAGTTCTTC
TRBV28	TRBJ1-2	-	-	CASSPSAGASGYTF	TGTGCCAGCAGTCCCTCGGCGGGGGCCTCAGGCTACACCTTC
TRBV19	TRBJ1-2	TRBD1	-	CASSIDRGGGYTF	TGTGCCAGTAGTATTGACAGGGGAGGCGGCTACACCTTC
TRBV19	TRBJ2-3	-	-	CASRIASGDTQYF	TGTGCCAGTAGAATAGCGTCAGGAGATACGCAGTATTTT
TRBV25-1	TRBJ2-7	TRBD1	once	CASSEPGDREYEQYF	TGTGCCAGCAGTGAGCCCGGGGACAGGGAGTACGAGCAGTACTTC
TRBV7-6	TRBJ2-7	TRBD2	-	CASSLNPGTSGSNPPYEQYF	TGTGCCAGCAGCCTAAACCCCGGGACTAGCGGGTCTAATCCTCCCTACGAGCAGTACTTC
TRBV7-8	TRBJ2-5	-	-	CASSLGDGGTETQYF	TGTGCCAGCAGCTTAGGAGACGGAGGGACGGAGACCCAGTACTTC
TRBV18	TRBJ2-1	TRBD2	-	CASSPPPGGIGNEQFF	TGTGCCAGCTCACCACCGCCGGGAGGAATAGGGAATGAGCAGTTCTTC
TRBV4-2	TRBJ2-7	TRBD2	-	CASSRILAGGPKYEQYF	TGTGCCAGCAGCCGAATACTAGCGGGAGGGCCAAAGTACGAGCAGTACTTC
TRBV19	TRBJ2-3	TRBD2	-	CASSIFLYGASGDTDTQYF	TGTGCCAGTAGTATCTTCCTCTACGGGGCTAGCGGGGACACAGATACGCAGTATTTT
TRBV10-1	TRBJ1-5	TRBD1	-	CASSHPDPTGKNGNQPQHF	TGCGCCAGCAGTCACCCAGACCCGACAGGGAAAAACGGCAATCAGCCCCAGCATTTT
TRBV30	TRBJ1-6	-	once	CAADSPLHF	TGTGCGGCGGATTCACCCCTCCACTTT
TRBV5-1	TRBJ2-1	TRBD2	-	CASSARTSEVNNEQFF	TGCGCCAGCAGCGCCCGGACTAGCGAGGTAAACAATGAGCAGTTCTTC
TRBV5-1	TRBJ1-1	-	-	CASSLVDPADTEAFF	TGCGCCAGCAGCCTGGTTGACCCAGCGGACACTGAAGCTTTCTTT
TRBV19	TRBJ2-1	TRBD2	-	CASSISSGNTEQFF	TGTGCCAGTAGTATCAGTAGCGGGAACACTGAGCAGTTCTTC
TRBV19	TRBJ2-5	TRBD1	once	CASSPQTGVETQYF	TGTGCCAGTAGTCCCCAGACAGGGGTCGAGACCCAGTACTTC
TRBV9	TRBJ1-1	-	-	CASSVGPGGNTEAFF	TGTGCCAGCAGCGTAGGGCCGGGAGGGAACACTGAAGCTTTCTTT
TRBV6-2/TRBV6-3	TRBJ2-2	-	-	CASTPNRAGLGGELFF	TGTGCCAGCACCCCCAACAGGGCGGGCCTGGGAGGGGAGCTGTTTTTT
TRBV14	TRBJ1-6	-	once	CASSQDDTGNSPLHF	TGTGCCAGCAGCCAGGACGATACAGGGAATTCACCCCTCCACTTT
TRBV7-8	TRBJ2-7	TRBD2	-	CASSLRAGAYEQYF	TGTGCCAGCAGCTTGAGAGCGGGAGCATACGAGCAGTACTTC
TRBV7-8	TRBJ2-3	TRBD2	-	CASIAGLAPDTQYF	TGTGCCAGCATAGCGGGACTTGCCCCAGATACGCAGTATTTT
TRBV18	TRBJ2-7	-	-	CASSPYSAGTQYF	TGTGCCAGCTCACCATATTCTGCAGGCACGCAGTACTTC
TRBV3-1/TRBV3-2	TRBJ1-4	-	-	CASSQARRLMGEKLFF	TGTGCCAGCAGCCAAGCGAGGAGGTTGATGGGGGAAAAACTGTTTTTT
TRBV6-1	TRBJ2-1	TRBD2	-	CASSEALYSGKFDEQFF	TGTGCCAGCAGTGAAGCGCTTTATAGCGGGAAATTCGATGAGCAGTTCTTC
TRBV6-2/TRBV6-3	TRBJ2-6	TRBD1	-	CASSSVGQGVSGANVLTF	TGTGCCAGCAGTTCCGTGGGACAGGGGGTGTCTGGGGCCAACGTCCTGACTTTC
TRBV9	TRBJ2-3	-	-	CASSVLGGSADTQYF	TGTGCCAGCAGCGTATTGGGGGGTAGCGCAGATACGCAGTATTTT
TRBV20-1	TRBJ2-1	TRBD2	-	CSATPGLKQFF	TGCAGTGCTACGCCGGGACTAAAGCAGTTCTTC
TRBV19	TRBJ2-6	-	-	CASSIALSSGANVLTF	TGTGCCAGTAGTATAGCTTTGAGTTCTGGGGCCAACGTCCTGACTTTC
TRBV6-5	TRBJ1-1	TRBD1	once	CATELDRATEAFF	TGTGCCACCGAGCTGGACAGGGCCACTGAAGCTTTCTTT
TRBV5-4	TRBJ2-1	TRBD2	-	CASSPGLAGDNEQFF	TGTGCCAGCAGCCCGGGACTAGCGGGCGACAATGAGCAGTTCTTC
TRBV5-1	TRBJ2-5	TRBD2	few	CASSTSTSGQETQYF	TGCGCCAGCAGCACGTCCACTAGCGGACAAGAGACCCAGTACTTC
TRBV30	TRBJ2-3	-	-	CAWSVGLDRADTQYF	TGTGCCTGGAGTGTCGGGTTGGACAGAGCAGATACGCAGTATTTT
TRBV30	TRBJ1-1	-	medium-sized	CAWSVQGEAFF	TGTGCCTGGAGTGTGCAGGGTGAAGCTTTCTTT
TRBV15	TRBJ2-7	TRBD1	-	CATSSDGQGTEQYF	TGTGCCACCAGCAGTGACGGACAGGGAACCGAGCAGTACTTC
TRBV28	TRBJ1-1	-	-	CASSRPGGRVTEAFF	TGTGCCAGCAGTAGACCGGGGGGGCGCGTCACTGAAGCTTTCTTT
TRBV28	TRBJ2-2	-	few	CASSFLPVRTVNTGELFF	TGTGCCAGCAGTTTCCTCCCAGTTCGGACAGTGAACACCGGGGAGCTGTTTTTT
TRBV7-2	TRBJ1-6	TRBD1	once	CASSYRDRGQPLHF	TGTGCCAGCAGCTACCGGGACAGGGGGCAGCCCCTCCACTTT
TRBV5-1	TRBJ2-5	TRBD2	-	CASNAYRAGGETQYF	TGCGCCAGCAACGCTTACAGGGCGGGAGGAGAGACCCAGTACTTC
TRBV9	TRBJ2-3	-	-	CASSVDHSQITDTQYF	TGTGCCAGCAGCGTAGACCACAGCCAGATCACAGATACGCAGTATTTT
TRBV7-2	TRBJ2-3	-	-	CASSSGGDRADTQYF	TGTGCCAGCAGCTCAGGAGGGGACAGAGCAGATACGCAGTATTTT
TRBV28	TRBJ1-4	-	-	CASSFMEGGNEKLFF	TGTGCCAGCAGTTTTATGGAAGGGGGTAATGAAAAACTGTTTTTT
TRBV18	TRBJ2-5	TRBD2	-	CASSPSSLAGLGETQYF	TGTGCCAGCTCACCAAGTAGCCTAGCGGGGCTCGGAGAGACCCAGTACTTC